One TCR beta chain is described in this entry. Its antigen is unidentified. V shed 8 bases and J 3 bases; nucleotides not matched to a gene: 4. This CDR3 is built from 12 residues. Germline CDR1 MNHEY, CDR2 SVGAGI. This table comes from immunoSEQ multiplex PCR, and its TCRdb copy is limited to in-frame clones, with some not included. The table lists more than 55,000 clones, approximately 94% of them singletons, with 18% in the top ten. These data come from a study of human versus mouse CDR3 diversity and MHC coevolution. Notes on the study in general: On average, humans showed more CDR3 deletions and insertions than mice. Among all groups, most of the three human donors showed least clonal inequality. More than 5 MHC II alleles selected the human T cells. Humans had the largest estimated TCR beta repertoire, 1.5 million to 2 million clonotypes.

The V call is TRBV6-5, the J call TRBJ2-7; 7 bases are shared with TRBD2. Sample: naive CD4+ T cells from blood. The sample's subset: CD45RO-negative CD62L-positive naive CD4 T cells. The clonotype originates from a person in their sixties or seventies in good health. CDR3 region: CASAGLNYEQYF. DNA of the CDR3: TGTGCCAGCGCGGGACTAAACTACGAGCAGTACTTC.